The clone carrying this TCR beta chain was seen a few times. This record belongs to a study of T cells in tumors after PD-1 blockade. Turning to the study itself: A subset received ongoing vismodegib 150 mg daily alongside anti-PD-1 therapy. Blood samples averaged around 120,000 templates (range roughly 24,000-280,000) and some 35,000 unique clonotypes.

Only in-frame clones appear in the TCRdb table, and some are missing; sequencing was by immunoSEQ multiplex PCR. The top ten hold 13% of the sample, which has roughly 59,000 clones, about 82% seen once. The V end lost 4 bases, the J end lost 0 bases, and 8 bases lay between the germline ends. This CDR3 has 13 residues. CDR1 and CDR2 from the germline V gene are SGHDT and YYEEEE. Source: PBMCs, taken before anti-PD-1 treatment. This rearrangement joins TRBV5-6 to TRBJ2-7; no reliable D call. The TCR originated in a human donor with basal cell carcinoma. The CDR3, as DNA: TGTGCCAGCAGCCCGACGCGCTCCTACGAGCAGTACTTC. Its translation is CASSPTRSYEQYF. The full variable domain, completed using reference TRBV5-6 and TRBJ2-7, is DAGVTQSPTHLIKTRGQQVTLRCSPKSGHDTVSWYQQALGQGPQFIFQYYEEEERQRGNFPDRFSGHQFPNYSSELNVNALLLGDSALYLCASSPTRSYEQYFGPGTRLTVT.